The next 17 T cell receptor beta chains were all read from a single sample in a study of blood T cell repertoires in COVID-19. Here immunoSEQ multiplex PCR was the method, and the copy in TCRdb shows in-frame clones only, minus some. The sample consists of under 200,000 clones, roughly 80% of them appearing once. The sample consisted of peripheral blood. These receptors were collected from a man between 60 and 75 years old with COVID-19, enrolled during active disease.

The chain recombines TRBV9 with TRBJ2-3, with a possible D match to TRBD1 (5 bases). Germline lookup yields CDR1 SGDLS and CDR2 YYNGEE. V was pared by 4 bases and J by 3 bases, with 15 bases between. The CDR3 loop spans 15 amino acids. The CDR3 here is CASSSSGLPTDTQYF. The CDR3 bases are TGTGCCAGCAGCTCCTCAGGGTTACCGACAGATACGCAGTATTTT.

CDR3 protein: CASSHQGTEAFF. In DNA, the CDR3 is TGTGCCAGCAGCCACCAGGGAACTGAAGCTTTCTTT. The chain has TRBV3-1 (or the pseudogene TRBV3-2) and TRBJ1-1; D perhaps matches TRBD1 (5 bases). The CDR3 totals 12 residues. Germline V gene data show CDR1 as LGHDT and CDR2 as YNNKEL (reference sequence). V lost 3 bases to trimming and J lost 5 bases, with 7 bases between them.

This clone appeared once. The genes are TRBV20-1 and TRBJ2-1; TRBD1 matches at 8 bases. V lost 7 bases and J lost 11; bases outside the gene matches: 7. The CDR3 runs 11 residues. CDR1 DFQATT and CDR2 SNEGSKA come from the germline V gene (reference sequence). CDR3 bases: TGCAGTGTTCTCGACAGGGGAAAGCAGTTCTTC. Translating it yields CSVLDRGKQFF.

The chain links TRBV19 to TRBJ1-3; 7 bases agree with TRBD1. CDR3 length equals 14 residues. In germline, CDR1 is LNHDA, CDR2 SQIVND (reference sequence). V shed 7 bases and J 0 bases; nucleotides not matched to a gene: 3. The DNA for the CDR3 is TGTGCCAGTATCGGGACAGACTCTGGAAACACCATATATTTT. Its translation is CASIGTDSGNTIYF. Full variable domain (rest looked up from reference TRBV19 and TRBJ1-3): DGGITQSPKYLFRKEGQNVTLSCEQNLNHDAMYWYRQDPGQGLRLIYYSQIVNDFQKGDIAEGYSVSREKKESFPLTVTSAQKNPTAFYLCASIGTDSGNTIYFGEGSWLTVV.

The chain carries TRBV28 and TRBJ2-3; TRBD1 might be the D (6 bases). The CDR3 sequence is 16 residues long. Per germline, CDR1 MDHEN and CDR2 SYDVKM. V shed 3 bases and J shed 1 base, with 14 bases lying between them. The CDR3 bases are TGTGCCAGCAGTTTGAACAGGGATATTCGCACAGATACGCAGTATTTT. Amino acids: CASSLNRDIRTDTQYF.

The chain has TRBV10-2 and TRBJ1-1, with TRBD1 as a possible D gene (6 bases). The CDR3 is made up of 14 amino acids. Germline values: CDR1 WSHSY, CDR2 SAAADI. V was pared by 5 bases and J by 4 bases, with 14 bases between. CDR3 sequence (DNA): TGCGCCAGCAGTTCCAGGGCCAGGGGCACTGAAGCTTTCTTT. Its translation: CASSSRARGTEAFF.

The chain joins TRBV10-3 to TRBJ1-1; D is possibly TRBD1 (5 bases). Germline V gene lookup returns CDR1 ENHRY and CDR2 SYGVKD. Trimming stripped 4 bases from V and 6 bases from J, with 6 bases between. This CDR3 has 11 amino acids. The CDR3 DNA is TGTGCCATCAGTGTAGGGGCTGAAGCTTTCTTT. Translation: CAISVGAEAFF.

This clone was seen only a few times. This rearrangement joins TRBV2 to TRBJ1-1; a weak D match, TRBD1 (5 bases). Germline CDR1 is SNHLY and CDR2 is FYNNEI. This CDR3 is 14 amino acids long. The V and J ends lost 6 bases and 0 bases respectively, with 11 bases between them. The CDR3 here is CASRVDRLNTEAFF. CDR3 DNA: TGTGCCAGCAGAGTTGACAGATTGAACACTGAAGCTTTCTTT. Filled out from reference TRBV2 and TRBJ1-1, the complete variable domain reads EPEVTQTPSHQVTQMGQEVILRCVPISNHLYFYWYRQILGQKVEFLVSFYNNEISEKSEIFDDQFSVERPDGSNFTLKIRSTKLEDSAMYFCASRVDRLNTEAFFGQGTRLTVV.

This chain joins TRBV2 and TRBJ2-5; 10 nucleotides agree with TRBD1. Germline V gives CDR1 SNHLY, CDR2 FYNNEI. CDR3 length: 15 residues. J gave up 1 base and V 6 bases, and 5 bases lay outside the gene matches. CDR3 bases: TGTGCCAGCAGAGCGAGGACAGGGGGCCAAGAGACCCAGTACTTC. It is translated as CASRARTGGQETQYF.

This sequence joins TRBV6-5 and TRBJ1-2, with 9 bases lining up with TRBD1. Germline CDR1 is MNHEY and CDR2 is SVGAGI. The CDR3 covers 14 residues. V trimming: 6 bases; J trimming: 6 bases; junction bases outside the gene matches: 8. The CDR3: CASSTHRDRDGYTF. The CDR3 nucleotides are TGTGCCAGCAGCACCCACCGGGACAGGGATGGCTACACCTTC.

This chain joins TRBV5-1 and TRBJ1-2; no clear D. The CDR3 extends over 15 amino acids. In germline, CDR1 is SGHRS, CDR2 YFSETQ. V was clipped by 1 base and J by 0 bases, with 10 bases between them. The CDR3 sequence is CASSLYAGPNYGYTF. The CDR3 DNA reads as TGCGCCAGCAGCTTGTACGCAGGCCCTAACTATGGCTACACCTTC.

The chain combines TRBV6-5 with TRBJ2-2, with 8 bases matching TRBD2. V was clipped by 3 bases and J by 0 bases; unmatched bases: 3. The CDR3 length is 16 residues. Germline loops: CDR1 MNHEY, CDR2 SVGAGI. DNA of the CDR3: TGTGCCAGCAGTTATTTTAGCGGGACGAACACCGGGGAGCTGTTTTTT. Encoded protein: CASSYFSGTNTGELFF.

V gene TRBV29-1 combines with J gene TRBJ1-1; possibly TRBD1 for D (5 bases). V was pared by 7 bases and J by 5 bases, with 8 bases between. Germline V gene sequence: CDR1 SQVTM, CDR2 ANQGSEA. The CDR3 consists of 10 residues. The CDR3 loop reads CSARGTEAFF. CDR3 DNA: TGCAGCGCTCGGGGGACTGAAGCTTTCTTT.

The genes are TRBV6-6 and TRBJ1-1; tentatively, D is TRBD1 (6 bases). Trimming stripped 4 bases from V and 1 base from J, with 10 bases between. Germline CDR1 and CDR2: MNHNY and SVGAGI (reference sequence). There are 14 residues in the CDR3. For the CDR3, the DNA is TGTGCCAGCAGTTTTGACAGGAGGAACACTGAAGCTTTCTTT. Translated, it gives CASSFDRRNTEAFF.

This clone was counted between two and nine times. The chain employs TRBV5-1 and TRBJ1-4; D might be TRBD1 (5 bases). Germline values: CDR1 SGHRS, CDR2 YFSETQ. Trimming took 0 bases from V and 8 from J, leaving 11 bases between them. The CDR3 has 14 amino acids. The CDR3 spells CASSLGQQAEKLFF. The CDR3 DNA reads TGCGCCAGCAGCTTGGGACAGCAGGCCGAAAAACTGTTTTTT. Combining the CDR3 with reference TRBV5-1 and TRBJ1-4 gives the whole variable domain KAGVTQTPRYLIKTRGQQVTLSCSPISGHRSVSWYQQTPGQGLQFLFEYFSETQRNKGNFPGRFSGRQFSNSRSEMNVSTLELGDSALYLCASSLGQQAEKLFFGSGTQLSVL.

The chain recombines TRBV10-3 with TRBJ2-7; D is perhaps TRBD2 (7 bases). The V and J ends lost 4 bases and 5 bases respectively, with 12 bases between them. CDR3 length: 13 residues. The germline V gene has CDR1 ENHRY and CDR2 SYGVKD. The CDR3 DNA sequence: TGTGCCATCAGTGTACCGGGGGGCAACGAGCAGTACTTC. This codes for CAISVPGGNEQYF.

This clone was seen once. V and J are TRBV11-2 and TRBJ1-1, with D maybe TRBD1 (5 bases). Germline CDR1 SGHAT, CDR2 FQNNGV. The CDR3 runs to 13 residues. Between the trimmed V and J ends, which lost 0 bases and 5 bases, there was a span of 7 bases. The CDR3 coding sequence is TGTGCCAGCAGCTTAGAGCCAGGGACTGAAGCTTTCTTT. This codes for CASSLEPGTEAFF.